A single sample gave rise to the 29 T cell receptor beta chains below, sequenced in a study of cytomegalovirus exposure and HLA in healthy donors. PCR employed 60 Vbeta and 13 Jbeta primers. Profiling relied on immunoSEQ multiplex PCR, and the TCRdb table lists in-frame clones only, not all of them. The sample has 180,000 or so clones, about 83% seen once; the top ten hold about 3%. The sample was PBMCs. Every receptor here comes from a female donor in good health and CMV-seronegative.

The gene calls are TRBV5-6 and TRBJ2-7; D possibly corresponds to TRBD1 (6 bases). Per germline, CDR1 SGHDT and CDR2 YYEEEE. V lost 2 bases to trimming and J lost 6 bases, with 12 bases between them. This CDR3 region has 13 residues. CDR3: CASSLPGVSEQYF. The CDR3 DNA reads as TGTGCCAGCAGCTTACCAGGGGTGTCCGAGCAGTACTTC.

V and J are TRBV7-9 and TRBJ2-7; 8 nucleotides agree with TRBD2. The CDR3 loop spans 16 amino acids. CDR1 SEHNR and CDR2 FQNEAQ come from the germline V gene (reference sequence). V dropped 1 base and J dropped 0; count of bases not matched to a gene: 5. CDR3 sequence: CASSLGGGHLSYEQYF. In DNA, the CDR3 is TGTGCCAGCAGCTTAGGCGGGGGGCACCTCTCCTACGAGCAGTACTTC.

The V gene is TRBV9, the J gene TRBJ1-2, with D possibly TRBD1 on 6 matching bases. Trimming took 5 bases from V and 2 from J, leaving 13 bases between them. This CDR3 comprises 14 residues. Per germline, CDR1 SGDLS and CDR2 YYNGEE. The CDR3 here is CASRAPTGNYGYTF. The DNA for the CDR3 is TGTGCCAGCAGGGCCCCTACAGGGAACTATGGCTACACCTTC. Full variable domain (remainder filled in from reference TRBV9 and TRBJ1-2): DSGVTQTPKHLITATGQRVTLRCSPRSGDLSVYWYQQSLDQGLQFLIQYYNGEERAKGNILERFSAQQFPDLHSELNLSSLELGDSALYFCASRAPTGNYGYTFGSGTRLTVV.

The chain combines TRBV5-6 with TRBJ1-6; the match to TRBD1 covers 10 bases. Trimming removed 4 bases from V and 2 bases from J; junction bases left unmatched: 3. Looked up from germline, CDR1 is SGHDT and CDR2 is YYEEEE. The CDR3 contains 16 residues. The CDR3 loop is CASSRDRGAYNSPLHF. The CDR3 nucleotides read TGTGCCAGCAGCCGGGACAGGGGCGCCTATAATTCACCCCTCCACTTT. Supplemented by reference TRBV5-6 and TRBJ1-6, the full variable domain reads DAGVTQSPTHLIKTRGQQVTLRCSPKSGHDTVSWYQQALGQGPQFIFQYYEEEERQRGNFPDRFSGHQFPNYSSELNVNALLLGDSALYLCASSRDRGAYNSPLHFGNGTRLTVT.

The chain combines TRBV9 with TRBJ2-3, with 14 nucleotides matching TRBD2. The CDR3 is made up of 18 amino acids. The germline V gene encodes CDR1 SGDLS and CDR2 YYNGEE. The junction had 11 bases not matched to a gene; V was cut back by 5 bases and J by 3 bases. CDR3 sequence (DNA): TGTGCCAGCAGTCCTGAGGGGACTAGCGGGAGCCAGACAGATACGCAGTATTTT. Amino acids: CASSPEGTSGSQTDTQYF.

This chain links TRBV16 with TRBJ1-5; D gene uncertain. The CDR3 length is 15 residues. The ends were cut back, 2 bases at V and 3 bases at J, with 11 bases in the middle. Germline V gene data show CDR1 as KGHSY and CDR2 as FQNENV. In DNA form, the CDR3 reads TGTGCCAGCAGCCAAATCGGGGAAGACAATCAGCCCCAGCATTTT. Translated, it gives CASSQIGEDNQPQHF.

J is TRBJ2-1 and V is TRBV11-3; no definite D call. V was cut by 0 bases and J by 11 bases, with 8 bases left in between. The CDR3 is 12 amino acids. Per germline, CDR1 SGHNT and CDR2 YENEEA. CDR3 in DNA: TGTGCCAGCAGCTTAGACGAGCGAAAGCAGTTCTTC. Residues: CASSLDERKQFF.

DNA of the CDR3: TGTGCCAGCAGGTCGGGGGGGCTGACTGAAGCTTTCTTT. Amino acids: CASRSGGLTEAFF. The chain has TRBV25-1 and TRBJ1-1; maybe TRBD1 (6 bases). There are 13 residues in the CDR3. V was trimmed by 6 bases and J by 5 bases, leaving 13 bases between them. The V gene's germline CDR1 is MGHDK and CDR2 SYGVNS. Filled out from reference TRBV25-1 and TRBJ1-1, the complete variable domain reads EADIYQTPRYLVIGTGKKITLECSQTMGHDKMYWYQQDPGMELHLIHYSYGVNSTEKGDLSSESTVSRIRTEHFPLTLESARPSHTSQYLCASRSGGLTEAFFGQGTRLTVV.

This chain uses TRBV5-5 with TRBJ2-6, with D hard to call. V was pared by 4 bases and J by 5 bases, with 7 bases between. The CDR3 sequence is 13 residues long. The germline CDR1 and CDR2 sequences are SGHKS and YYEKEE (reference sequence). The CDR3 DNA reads TGTGCCAGCAGCCACCCTAGGGCCAACGTCCTGACTTTC. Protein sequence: CASSHPRANVLTF. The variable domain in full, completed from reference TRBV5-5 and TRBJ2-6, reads DAGVTQSPTHLIKTRGQQVTLRCSPISGHKSVSWYQQVLGQGPQFIFQYYEKEERGRGNFPDRFSARQFPNYSSELNVNALLLGDSALYLCASSHPRANVLTFGAGSRLTVL.

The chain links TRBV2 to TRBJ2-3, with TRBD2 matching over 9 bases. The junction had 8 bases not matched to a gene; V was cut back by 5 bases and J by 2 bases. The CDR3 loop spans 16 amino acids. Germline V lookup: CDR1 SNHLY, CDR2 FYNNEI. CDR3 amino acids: CASSLGAGGHTDTQYF. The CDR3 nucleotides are TGTGCCAGCAGTCTAGGAGCGGGAGGACACACAGATACGCAGTATTTT. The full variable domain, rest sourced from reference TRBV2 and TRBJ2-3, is EPEVTQTPSHQVTQMGQEVILRCVPISNHLYFYWYRQILGQKVEFLVSFYNNEISEKSEIFDDQFSVERPDGSNFTLKIRSTKLEDSAMYFCASSLGAGGHTDTQYFGPGTRLTVL.

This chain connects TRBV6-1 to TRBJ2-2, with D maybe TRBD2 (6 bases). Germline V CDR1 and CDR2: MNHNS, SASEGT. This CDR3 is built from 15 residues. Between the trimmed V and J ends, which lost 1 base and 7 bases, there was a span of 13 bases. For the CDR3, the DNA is TGTGCCAGCAGTGAAGGCGGGACCGTCTACGGGGAGCTGTTTTTT. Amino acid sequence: CASSEGGTVYGELFF.

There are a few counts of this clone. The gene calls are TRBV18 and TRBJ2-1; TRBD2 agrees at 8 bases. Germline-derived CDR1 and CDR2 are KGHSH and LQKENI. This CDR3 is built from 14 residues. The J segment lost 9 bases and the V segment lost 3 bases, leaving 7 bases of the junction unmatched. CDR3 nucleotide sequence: TGTGCCAGCTCACCCGGCCCCGGGAGGGTTGAGCAGTTCTTC. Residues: CASSPGPGRVEQFF.

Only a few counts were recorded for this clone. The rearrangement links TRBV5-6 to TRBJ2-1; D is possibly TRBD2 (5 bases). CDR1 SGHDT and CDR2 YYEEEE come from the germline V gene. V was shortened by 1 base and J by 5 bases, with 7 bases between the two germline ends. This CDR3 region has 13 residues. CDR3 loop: CASSLKRDNEQFF. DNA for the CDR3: TGTGCCAGCAGCTTGAAGAGGGACAATGAGCAGTTCTTC.

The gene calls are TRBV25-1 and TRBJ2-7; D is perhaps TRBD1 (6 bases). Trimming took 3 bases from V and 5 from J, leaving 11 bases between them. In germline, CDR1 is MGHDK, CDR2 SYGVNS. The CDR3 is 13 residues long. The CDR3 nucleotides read TGTGCCAGCAGTGATTCAGGGGCCCACGAGCAGTACTTC. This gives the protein CASSDSGAHEQYF.

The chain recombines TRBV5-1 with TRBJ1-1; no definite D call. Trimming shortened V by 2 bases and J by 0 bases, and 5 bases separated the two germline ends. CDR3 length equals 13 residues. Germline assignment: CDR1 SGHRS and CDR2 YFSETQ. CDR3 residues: CASSFSVNTEAFF. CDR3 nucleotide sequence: TGCGCCAGCAGCTTTTCAGTGAACACTGAAGCTTTCTTT.

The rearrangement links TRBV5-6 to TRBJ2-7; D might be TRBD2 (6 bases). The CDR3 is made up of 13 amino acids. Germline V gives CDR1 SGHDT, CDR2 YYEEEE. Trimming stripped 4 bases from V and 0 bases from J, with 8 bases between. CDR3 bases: TGTGCCAGCAGCCCGGGAGTCTCCTACGAGCAGTACTTC. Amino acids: CASSPGVSYEQYF.

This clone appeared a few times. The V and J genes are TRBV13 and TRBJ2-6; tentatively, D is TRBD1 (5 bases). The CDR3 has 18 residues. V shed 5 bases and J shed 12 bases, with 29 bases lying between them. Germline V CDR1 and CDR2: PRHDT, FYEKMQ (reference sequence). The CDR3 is CASSPNDPGWGSSGVLTF. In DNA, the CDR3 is TGTGCCAGCAGCCCCAACGACCCAGGGTGGGGCTCTTCGGGCGTCCTGACTTTC.

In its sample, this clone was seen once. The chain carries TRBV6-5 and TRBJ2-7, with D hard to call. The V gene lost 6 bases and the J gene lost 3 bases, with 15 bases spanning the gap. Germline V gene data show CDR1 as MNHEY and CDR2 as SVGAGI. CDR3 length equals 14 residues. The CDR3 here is CASRSVAQFYEQYF. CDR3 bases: TGTGCCAGCAGATCCGTGGCTCAATTCTACGAGCAGTACTTC.

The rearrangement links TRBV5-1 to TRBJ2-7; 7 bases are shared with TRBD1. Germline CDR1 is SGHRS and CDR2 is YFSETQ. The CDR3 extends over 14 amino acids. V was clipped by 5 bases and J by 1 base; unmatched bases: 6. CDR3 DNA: TGCGCCAGCAGGTTCGGGACAGAGTCCTACGAGCAGTACTTC. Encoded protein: CASRFGTESYEQYF.

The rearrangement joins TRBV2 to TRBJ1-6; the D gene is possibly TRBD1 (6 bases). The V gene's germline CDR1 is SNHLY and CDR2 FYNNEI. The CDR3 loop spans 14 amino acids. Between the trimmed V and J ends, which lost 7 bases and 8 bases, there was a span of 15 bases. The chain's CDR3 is CASKGGGGYSPLHF. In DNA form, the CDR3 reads TGTGCCAGCAAGGGGGGGGGTGGTTATTCACCCCTCCACTTT.

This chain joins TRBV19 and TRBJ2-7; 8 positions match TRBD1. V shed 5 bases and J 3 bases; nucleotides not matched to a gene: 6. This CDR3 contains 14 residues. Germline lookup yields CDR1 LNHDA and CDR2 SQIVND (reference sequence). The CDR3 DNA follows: TGTGCCAGTAGTGACAGGGGAAACTACTACGAGCAGTACTTC. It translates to CASSDRGNYYEQYF.

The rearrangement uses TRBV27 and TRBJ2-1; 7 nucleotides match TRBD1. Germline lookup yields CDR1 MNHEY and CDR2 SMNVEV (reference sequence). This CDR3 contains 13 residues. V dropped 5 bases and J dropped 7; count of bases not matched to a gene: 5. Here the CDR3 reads CASSLDRENEQFF. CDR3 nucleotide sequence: TGTGCCAGCAGTCTAGACAGGGAGAATGAGCAGTTCTTC.

CDR3 sequence: CASSKAGSSYNSPLHF. For the CDR3, the DNA is TGTGCCAGCAGCAAGGCGGGGAGCTCCTATAATTCACCCCTCCACTTT. V gene TRBV11-3 combines with J gene TRBJ1-6, with D hard to call. The CDR3 sequence is 16 residues long. Germline loops: CDR1 SGHNT, CDR2 YENEEA. The germline V and J ends were trimmed by 5 bases and 0 bases, with 11 bases remaining between them. Full variable domain (missing parts from reference TRBV11-3 and TRBJ1-6): EAGVVQSPRYKIIEKKQPVAFWCNPISGHNTLYWYLQNLGQGPELLIRYENEEAVDDSQLPKDRFSAERLKGVDSTLKIQPAELGDSAVYLCASSKAGSSYNSPLHFGNGTRLTVT.

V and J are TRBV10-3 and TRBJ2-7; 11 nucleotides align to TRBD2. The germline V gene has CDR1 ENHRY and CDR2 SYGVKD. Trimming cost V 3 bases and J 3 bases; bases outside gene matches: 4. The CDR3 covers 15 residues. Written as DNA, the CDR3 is TGTGCCATCAGTGAACTAGCGGGAGATAGCTACGAGCAGTACTTC. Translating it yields CAISELAGDSYEQYF.

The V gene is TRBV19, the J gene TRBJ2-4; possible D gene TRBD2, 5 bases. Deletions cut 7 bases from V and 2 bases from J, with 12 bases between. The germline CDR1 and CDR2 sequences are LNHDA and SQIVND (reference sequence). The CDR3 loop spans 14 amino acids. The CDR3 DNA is TGTGCCAGTAATCGGGATCTAACCAAAAACATTCAGTACTTC. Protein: CASNRDLTKNIQYF.

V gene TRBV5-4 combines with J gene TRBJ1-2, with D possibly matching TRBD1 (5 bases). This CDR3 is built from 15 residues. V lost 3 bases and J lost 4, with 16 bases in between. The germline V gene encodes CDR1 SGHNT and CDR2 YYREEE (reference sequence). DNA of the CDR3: TGTGCCAGCAGCTCAAAAACACAGGCGTCCTATGGCTACACCTTC. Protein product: CASSSKTQASYGYTF.

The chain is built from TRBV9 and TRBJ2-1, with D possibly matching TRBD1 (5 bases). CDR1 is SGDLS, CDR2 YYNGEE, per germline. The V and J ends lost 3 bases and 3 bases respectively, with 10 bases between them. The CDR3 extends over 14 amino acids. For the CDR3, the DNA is TGTGCCAGCAGCGCGGACATGAACTACAATGAGCAGTTCTTC. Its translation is CASSADMNYNEQFF.

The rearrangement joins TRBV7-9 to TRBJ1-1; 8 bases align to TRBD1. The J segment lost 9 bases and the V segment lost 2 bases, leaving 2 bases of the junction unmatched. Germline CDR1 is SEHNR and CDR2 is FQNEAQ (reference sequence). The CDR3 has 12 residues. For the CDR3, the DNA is TGTGCCAGCAGCTTACAGGGGGCTAAAGCTTTCTTT. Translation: CASSLQGAKAFF.

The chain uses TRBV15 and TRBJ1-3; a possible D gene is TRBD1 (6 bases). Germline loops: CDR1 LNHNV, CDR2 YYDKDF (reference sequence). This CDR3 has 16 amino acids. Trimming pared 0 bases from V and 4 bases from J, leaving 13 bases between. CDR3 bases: TGTGCCACCAGCAGAGACCCCCAGGGGACAGGAAACACCATATATTTT. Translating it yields CATSRDPQGTGNTIYF.